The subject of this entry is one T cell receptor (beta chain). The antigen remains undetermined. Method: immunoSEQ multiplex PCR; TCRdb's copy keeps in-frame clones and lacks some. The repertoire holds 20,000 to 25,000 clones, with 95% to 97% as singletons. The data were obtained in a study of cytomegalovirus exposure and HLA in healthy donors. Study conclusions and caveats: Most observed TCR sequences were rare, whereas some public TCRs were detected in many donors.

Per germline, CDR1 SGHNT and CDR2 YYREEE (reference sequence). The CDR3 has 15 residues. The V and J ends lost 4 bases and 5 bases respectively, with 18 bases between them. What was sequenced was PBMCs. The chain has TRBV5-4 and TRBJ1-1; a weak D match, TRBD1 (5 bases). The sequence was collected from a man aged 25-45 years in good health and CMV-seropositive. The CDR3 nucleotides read TGTGCCAGCAGCCCCGAGGGGAGGGTGGGTACTGAAGCTTTCTTT. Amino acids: CASSPEGRVGTEAFF.